The rows below give T cell receptor beta chains drawn from one sample of a study of T-cell memory formation after mild COVID-19. TCRdb itself ran the 5' RACE reads through MiXCR, one entry per CDR3 protein. The sample has around 140,000 distinct CDR3 sequences; roughly 24% are singletons. The specimen was PBMCs or a T cell subset sorted from them (not recorded which). These receptors were taken from an adult woman who had mild COVID-19 (a few samples of this study predate the infection). Cell type and time point are not known. Each CDR3 is given with its conserved first and last residue. A D gene is named only where the DNA matches it firmly. A clone size is listed for some rows: how often the clone was seen (once, few, many), or a class if it is expanded.

D: NA
size: NA
V: TRBV7-9
J: TRBJ2-1
CDR3: CASSLAFPGYNEQFF
DNA: TGTGCCAGCAGCTTAGCGTTTCCGGGTTACAATGAGCAGTTCTTC

D: NA
size: NA
V: TRBV4-3
J: TRBJ2-7
CDR3: CASSQEAGRREQYF
DNA: TGCGCCAGCAGCCAAGAGGCGGGGCGGCGCGAGCAGTACTTC

D: NA
size: NA
V: TRBV15
J: TRBJ2-2
CDR3: CATSRRAAGRNWGTGELFF
DNA: TGTGCCACCAGCAGGCGGGCGGCAGGGCGGAATTGGGGCACCGGGGAGCTGTTTTTT

D: NA
size: few
V: TRBV9
J: TRBJ1-1
CDR3: CASSVGLLNTEAFF
DNA: TGTGCCAGCAGCGTGGGACTCCTGAACACTGAAGCTTTCTTT

D: NA
size: NA
V: TRBV7-6
J: TRBJ2-5
CDR3: CASSLDPEAQYF
DNA: TGTGCCAGCAGCTTGGACCCGGAGGCCCAGTACTTC

D: TRBD2
size: NA
V: TRBV9
J: TRBJ2-2
CDR3: CASSSARTSGRGTGELFF
DNA: TGTGCCAGCAGCTCAGCGAGGACTAGCGGGAGGGGCACCGGGGAGCTGTTTTTT

D: TRBD2
size: NA
V: TRBV7-9
J: TRBJ2-3
CDR3: CASSRGLAGGDGTQYF
DNA: TGTGCCAGCAGCCGTGGACTAGCGGGGGGCGACGGTACGCAGTATTTT

D: TRBD2
size: NA
V: TRBV12-3/TRBV12-4
J: TRBJ2-1
CDR3: CASSLMGLAGGEQFF
DNA: TGTGCCAGCAGTTTAATGGGACTAGCGGGTGGTGAGCAGTTCTTC

D: TRBD1
size: few
V: TRBV5-6
J: TRBJ2-1
CDR3: CASSVGQGANEQFF
DNA: TGTGCCAGCAGCGTGGGACAGGGGGCGAATGAGCAGTTCTTC

D: TRBD2
size: few
V: TRBV7-9
J: TRBJ2-7
CDR3: CASSAGTSGYSNEQYF
DNA: TGTGCCAGCAGCGCTGGGACTAGCGGGTACTCCAACGAGCAGTACTTC

D: TRBD2
size: few
V: TRBV14
J: TRBJ2-5
CDR3: CASSHLGLELQETQYF
DNA: TGTGCCAGCAGCCACCTGGGACTAGAGCTCCAAGAGACCCAGTACTTC

D: NA
size: NA
V: TRBV7-9
J: TRBJ2-1
CDR3: CASSLDGKSFF
DNA: TGTGCCAGCAGCTTAGACGGGAAGTCGTTCTTC

D: NA
size: NA
V: TRBV4-1
J: TRBJ2-7
CDR3: CASSQEGFGYEQYF
DNA: TGCGCCAGCAGCCAAGAGGGATTCGGCTACGAGCAGTACTTC

D: NA
size: NA
V: TRBV5-1
J: TRBJ2-7
CDR3: CASSSGNTGTYEQYF
DNA: TGCGCCAGCAGCTCAGGGAACACCGGAACCTACGAGCAGTACTTC

D: TRBD2
size: NA
V: TRBV20-1
J: TRBJ2-1
CDR3: CSALTSGDSYNEQFF
DNA: TGCAGTGCACTGACTAGCGGGGACTCCTACAATGAGCAGTTCTTC

D: NA
size: few
V: TRBV20-1
J: TRBJ2-1
CDR3: CSARDRSGYNEQFF
DNA: TGCAGTGCTAGAGATCGTTCGGGTTACAATGAGCAGTTCTTC

D: NA
size: many
V: TRBV11-2
J: TRBJ2-5
CDR3: CASSPPGSETQYF
DNA: TGTGCCAGCAGCCCCCCCGGAAGTGAGACCCAGTACTTC

D: NA
size: NA
V: TRBV10-3
J: TRBJ2-7
CDR3: CAISDGKSSYEQYF
DNA: TGTGCCATCAGTGACGGGAAGAGCTCCTACGAGCAGTACTTC

D: TRBD1
size: NA
V: TRBV2
J: TRBJ2-3
CDR3: CAKTRQGSTDTQYF
DNA: TGTGCCAAAACTCGACAGGGGAGCACAGATACGCAGTATTTT

D: NA
size: few
V: TRBV20-1
J: TRBJ2-3
CDR3: CSARDRLSVAPTDTQYF
DNA: TGCAGTGCTAGAGATCGGCTATCGGTAGCCCCCACAGATACGCAGTATTTT

D: TRBD1
size: NA
V: TRBV6-5
J: TRBJ2-6
CDR3: CASSVPRWTGSSGANVLTF
DNA: TGTGCCAGCAGTGTCCCCCGGTGGACAGGGAGCTCTGGGGCCAACGTCCTGACTTTC

D: NA
size: few
V: TRBV12-3/TRBV12-4
J: TRBJ2-1
CDR3: CASSFGRGYNEQFF
DNA: TGTGCCAGCAGTTTTGGGCGGGGCTACAATGAGCAGTTCTTC

D: NA
size: NA
V: TRBV13
J: TRBJ1-1
CDR3: CASSVGGENTEAFF
DNA: TGTGCCAGCAGCGTCGGGGGAGAGAACACTGAAGCTTTCTTT

D: NA
size: many
V: TRBV7-9
J: TRBJ2-7
CDR3: CASSLSSGGLASYEQYF
DNA: TGTGCCAGCAGCCTATCATCCGGAGGGCTAGCCTCCTACGAGCAGTACTTC

D: NA
size: many
V: TRBV7-9
J: TRBJ2-1
CDR3: CASSRTYNEQFF
DNA: TGTGCCAGCAGCCGGACCTACAATGAGCAGTTCTTC

D: NA
size: few
V: TRBV20-1
J: TRBJ2-7
CDR3: CSARGPLHYEQYF
DNA: TGCAGTGCTAGAGGGCCATTACACTACGAGCAGTACTTC

D: NA
size: few
V: TRBV12-1
J: TRBJ2-5
CDR3: CASSSQAGTEDEETQYF
DNA: TGTGCCAGCAGCTCCCAAGCCGGGACAGAGGACGAGGAGACCCAGTACTTC

D: TRBD1
size: NA
V: TRBV2
J: TRBJ2-3
CDR3: CASSGLGDRSKDTQYF
DNA: TGTGCCAGCAGCGGGCTGGGGGACAGGAGTAAAGATACGCAGTATTTT

D: NA
size: NA
V: TRBV6-1
J: TRBJ1-2
CDR3: CASSEGVGEDGYTF
DNA: TGTGCCAGCAGTGAAGGAGTAGGGGAGGATGGCTACACCTTC

D: NA
size: NA
V: TRBV20-1
J: TRBJ2-3
CDR3: CSARGLVGSTDTQYF
DNA: TGCAGTGCTAGAGGTCTAGTTGGGAGCACAGATACGCAGTATTTT

D: NA
size: NA
V: TRBV14
J: TRBJ1-2
CDR3: CASSQEPLPYTGYTF
DNA: TGTGCCAGCAGCCAAGAACCCCTACCATATACCGGCTACACCTTC

D: TRBD1
size: NA
V: TRBV7-9
J: TRBJ2-7
CDR3: CASSVRDSSYEQYF
DNA: TGTGCCAGCAGCGTCCGGGACAGCTCCTACGAGCAGTACTTC

D: NA
size: NA
V: TRBV5-1
J: TRBJ2-7
CDR3: CASSWTTSLGYEQYF
DNA: TGCGCCAGCAGCTGGACTACCTCCCTGGGATACGAGCAGTACTTC

D: NA
size: NA
V: TRBV6-2/TRBV6-3
J: TRBJ2-5
CDR3: CASSNRLADQETQYF
DNA: TGTGCCAGCAGTAACCGGCTGGCAGATCAAGAGACCCAGTACTTC

D: NA
size: few
V: TRBV9
J: TRBJ1-1
CDR3: CASSVEGGATEAFF
DNA: TGTGCCAGCAGCGTAGAGGGGGGAGCTACTGAAGCTTTCTTT

D: NA
size: NA
V: TRBV7-2
J: TRBJ2-5
CDR3: CASSPTGWQETQYF
DNA: TGTGCCAGCAGCCCTACAGGGTGGCAAGAGACCCAGTACTTC

D: NA
size: few
V: TRBV5-6
J: TRBJ1-5
CDR3: CASSLRGARGNQPQHF
DNA: TGTGCCAGCAGCTTGAGAGGGGCCCGCGGCAATCAGCCCCAGCATTTT

D: NA
size: few
V: TRBV6-1
J: TRBJ1-5
CDR3: CASSDSGQPQHF
DNA: TGTGCCAGCTCTGACAGTGGTCAGCCCCAGCATTTT

D: NA
size: NA
V: TRBV20-1
J: TRBJ1-1
CDR3: CSARIWSSDMNTEAFF
DNA: TGCAGTGCTAGAATTTGGTCGTCAGATATGAACACTGAAGCTTTCTTT

D: TRBD1
size: NA
V: TRBV6-5
J: TRBJ2-2
CDR3: CASSPDRVAGELFF
DNA: TGTGCCAGCAGCCCAGACAGGGTAGCCGGGGAGCTGTTTTTT

D: NA
size: NA
V: TRBV7-9
J: TRBJ1-4
CDR3: CASRLSEKLFF
DNA: TGTGCCAGCAGGCTGAGTGAAAAACTGTTTTTT

D: NA
size: NA
V: TRBV7-9
J: TRBJ2-1
CDR3: CASSSIRDSGYEQFF
DNA: TGTGCCAGCAGCTCAATTAGAGACTCAGGGTATGAGCAGTTCTTC

D: TRBD1
size: NA
V: TRBV7-8
J: TRBJ1-2
CDR3: CASSSPQGTANGYTF
DNA: TGTGCCAGCAGCTCGCCACAGGGGACTGCGAATGGCTACACCTTC

D: NA
size: few
V: TRBV7-9
J: TRBJ2-3
CDR3: CASSSPMQGADTQYF
DNA: TGTGCCAGCAGCTCGCCGATGCAGGGAGCAGATACGCAGTATTTT

D: NA
size: few
V: TRBV7-6
J: TRBJ2-5
CDR3: CASSLPGTELQETQYF
DNA: TGTGCCAGCAGCCTCCCTGGGACGGAGCTTCAAGAGACCCAGTACTTC

D: NA
size: NA
V: TRBV4-3
J: TRBJ1-2
CDR3: CASSQEGGRGPYGYTF
DNA: TGCGCCAGCAGCCAAGAAGGGGGGAGGGGTCCCTATGGCTACACCTTC

D: TRBD1
size: NA
V: TRBV5-5
J: TRBJ1-5
CDR3: CASSSTGGSNQPQHF
DNA: TGTGCCAGCAGCTCGACAGGGGGTTCGAATCAGCCCCAGCATTTT

D: TRBD1
size: NA
V: TRBV6-5
J: TRBJ1-2
CDR3: CASSTGGVDGYTF
DNA: TGTGCCAGCAGCACAGGGGGGGTCGATGGCTACACCTTC

D: NA
size: few
V: TRBV27
J: TRBJ2-3
CDR3: CASSSADDTDTQYF
DNA: TGTGCCAGCAGTTCGGCAGACGACACAGATACGCAGTATTTT

D: NA
size: few
V: TRBV27
J: TRBJ2-3
CDR3: CASSLRPPDTQYF
DNA: TGTGCCAGCAGTTTAAGGCCCCCAGATACGCAGTATTTT

D: NA
size: NA
V: TRBV20-1
J: TRBJ1-3
CDR3: CSASAEEGTIYF
DNA: TGCAGTGCTAGTGCCGAAGAGGGCACCATATATTTT

D: NA
size: few
V: TRBV5-6
J: TRBJ1-3
CDR3: CASTDGASGNTIYF
DNA: TGTGCCAGCACCGATGGGGCCTCTGGAAACACCATATATTTT

D: NA
size: NA
V: TRBV12-3/TRBV12-4
J: TRBJ1-3
CDR3: CAFRSGNTIYF
DNA: TGTGCCTTCCGGTCCGGAAACACCATATATTTT

D: NA
size: NA
V: TRBV11-2
J: TRBJ2-7
CDR3: CASSLAVSSYEQYF
DNA: TGTGCCAGCAGCTTAGCTGTCAGCTCCTACGAGCAGTACTTC

D: TRBD2
size: NA
V: TRBV9
J: TRBJ2-1
CDR3: CASSVELAGASYNEQFF
DNA: TGTGCCAGCAGCGTAGAGCTAGCGGGAGCCTCCTACAATGAGCAGTTCTTC

D: NA
size: few
V: TRBV4-3
J: TRBJ2-7
CDR3: CASSQDESYEQYF
DNA: TGCGCCAGCAGCCAAGATGAGAGCTACGAGCAGTACTTC

D: TRBD2
size: once
V: TRBV2
J: TRBJ2-1
CDR3: CASNPSGGPEQFF
DNA: TGTGCCAGCAATCCTAGCGGGGGGCCAGAGCAGTTCTTC

D: NA
size: NA
V: TRBV12-3/TRBV12-4
J: TRBJ2-6
CDR3: CASSPRDLKAGANVLTF
DNA: TGTGCCAGCAGTCCCCGGGACTTAAAAGCCGGGGCCAACGTCCTGACTTTC

D: TRBD2
size: few
V: TRBV24-1
J: TRBJ2-1
CDR3: CATSDFSGRSDNEQFF
DNA: TGTGCCACCAGTGATTTTAGCGGGAGATCGGACAATGAGCAGTTCTTC